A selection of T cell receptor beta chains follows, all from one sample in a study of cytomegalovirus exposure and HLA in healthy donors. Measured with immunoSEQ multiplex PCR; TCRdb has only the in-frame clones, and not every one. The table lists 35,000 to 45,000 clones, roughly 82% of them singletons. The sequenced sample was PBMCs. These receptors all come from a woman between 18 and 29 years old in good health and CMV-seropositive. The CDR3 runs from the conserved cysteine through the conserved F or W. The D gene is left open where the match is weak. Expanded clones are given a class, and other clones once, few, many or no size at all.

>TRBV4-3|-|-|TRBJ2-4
TGCGCCAGCAGCCAAGCGGGGGAACTAGCCAAAAACATTCAGTACTTC
CASSQAGELAKNIQYF
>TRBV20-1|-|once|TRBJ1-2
TGCAGTGCTAGGTCTTTCGGGGGCTTC
CSARSFGGF
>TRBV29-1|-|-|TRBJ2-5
TGCAGCGTTGGACCCCAGGGGCGCCTCGGGGAGACCCAGTACTTC
CSVGPQGRLGETQYF
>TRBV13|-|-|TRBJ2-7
TGTGCCAGCAGCTTAACGGGGTCAGGCGTCGAGCAGTACTTC
CASSLTGSGVEQYF
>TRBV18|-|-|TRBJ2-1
TGTGCCAGCTCTCCCATGACAGGCTACAATGAGCAGTTCTTC
CASSPMTGYNEQFF
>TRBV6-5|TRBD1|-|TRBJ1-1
TGTGCCAGCAGCTTGGACAGGGGCCAATCGGGGGCTTTCTTT
CASSLDRGQSGAFF
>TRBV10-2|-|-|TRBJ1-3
TGCGCCAGCAGTGAAATCGGTGACACCATATATTTT
CASSEIGDTIYF
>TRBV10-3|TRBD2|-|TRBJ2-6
TGTGCCATCAGTGGACCCCTAAGCGGGGCCTACTCTGGGGCCAACGTCCTGACTTTC
CAISGPLSGAYSGANVLTF
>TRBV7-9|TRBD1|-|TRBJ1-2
TGTGCCAGCAGCTTTCTTTTCCCCGGGACAGGGAAATTGTATGGCTACACCTTC
CASSFLFPGTGKLYGYTF
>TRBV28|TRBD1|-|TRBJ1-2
TGTGCCAGCAGTTCACAGGGGGCGTTTGAGGGCTACACCTTC
CASSSQGAFEGYTF
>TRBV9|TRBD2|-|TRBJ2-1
TGTGCCAGTCGGCGGGGGAATGAGCAGTTCTTC
CASRRGNEQFF
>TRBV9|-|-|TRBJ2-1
TGTGCCAGCAGCGTTTCCGGGAGTTATTACAATGAGCAGTTCTTC
CASSVSGSYYNEQFF
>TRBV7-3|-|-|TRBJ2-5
TGTGCCAGCAGCCTGGGAAGAGGGGGGGTCCAAGAGACCCAGTACTTC
CASSLGRGGVQETQYF
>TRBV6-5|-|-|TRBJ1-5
TGTGCCAGCAGTTACAGTGCAGATAGCAATCAGCCCCAGCATTTT
CASSYSADSNQPQHF
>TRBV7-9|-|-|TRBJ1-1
TGTGCCAGCAGAAGGGGCACTGAAGCTTTCTTT
CASRRGTEAFF
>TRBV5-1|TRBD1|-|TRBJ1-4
TGCGCCAGCAGCGGACAGGGGGCTGGAACTAATGAAAAACTGTTTTTT
CASSGQGAGTNEKLFF
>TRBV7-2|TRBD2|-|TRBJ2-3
TGTGCCAGCAGCGCGACTAGCGGGGGGTTCCCAGGTACGCAGTATTTT
CASSATSGGFPGTQYF
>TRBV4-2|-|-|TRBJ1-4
TGTGCCAGCAGCCCAGATCGGAGGAATGAAAAACTGTTTTTT
CASSPDRRNEKLFF
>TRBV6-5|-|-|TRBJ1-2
TGTGCCAGCAGGGCAGGGGTTCCCGGTGACTACACCTTC
CASRAGVPGDYTF
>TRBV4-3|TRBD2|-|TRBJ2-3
TGCGCCAGCAGCCAAGGAGCGGGGGGCGGCGCAGATACGCAGTATTTT
CASSQGAGGGADTQYF
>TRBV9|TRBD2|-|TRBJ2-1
TGTGCCAGCAGCGTAGAACCGGGACTAGCGGGAGGGCCAAAGATCAATGAGCAGTTCTTC
CASSVEPGLAGGPKINEQFF
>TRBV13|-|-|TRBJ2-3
TGTGCCAGCAGCTTAAGAGCTCCTAGCACAGATACGCAGTATTTT
CASSLRAPSTDTQYF
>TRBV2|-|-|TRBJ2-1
TGTGCCAAAGTTCGAGCGGTCAATGAGCAGTTCTTC
CAKVRAVNEQFF
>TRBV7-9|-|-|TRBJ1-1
TGTGGCCTGCGCGTATCCATGAACACTGAAGCTTTCTTT
CGLRVSMNTEAFF
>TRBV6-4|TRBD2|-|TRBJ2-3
TGTGCCAGCAGTGACGGGACTAGCGGGTCTAATACGCAGTATTTT
CASSDGTSGSNTQYF
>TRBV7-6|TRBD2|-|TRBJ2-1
TGTGCCAGCAGCTTCTATTTTGAGCGGGGGGGCGGTGAGCAGTTCTTC
CASSFYFERGGGEQFF
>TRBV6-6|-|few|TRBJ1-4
TGTGCCACCTGGAGCGAAAAACTGTTTTTT
CATWSEKLFF
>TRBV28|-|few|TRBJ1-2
TGTGCCAGCAGTTTTCGGGGGACGGGCGGCTACACCTTC
CASSFRGTGGYTF
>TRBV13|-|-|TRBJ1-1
TGTGCCAGCAGCTTACTGGGGAGCACTGAAGCTTTCTTT
CASSLLGSTEAFF
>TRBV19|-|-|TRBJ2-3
TGTGCCAGTAGTCTGGCACAGCTCACAGATACGCAGTATTTT
CASSLAQLTDTQYF
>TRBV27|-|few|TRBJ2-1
TGTGCCAGCAGTTTAACATACAATGAGCAGTTCTTC
CASSLTYNEQFF
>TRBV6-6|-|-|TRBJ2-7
TGTGCCAGCAGCGCCGTCGGGGACAACTCCTACGAGCAGTACTTC
CASSAVGDNSYEQYF
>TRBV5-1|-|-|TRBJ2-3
TGCGCCAGCAGCTTGGAAATCTCTAGCACAGATACGCAGTATTTT
CASSLEISSTDTQYF
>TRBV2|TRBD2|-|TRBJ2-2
TGTGCCAGCAGTGGCGCATCGGGACTAGCGAACACCGGGGAGCTGTTTTTT
CASSGASGLANTGELFF
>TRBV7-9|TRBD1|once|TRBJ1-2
TGTGCCAGCAGCTTTCCGGGGCAGGGGGTCTTTGGTAACACCTTC
CASSFPGQGVFGNTF
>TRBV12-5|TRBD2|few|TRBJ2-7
TGTGCTAGTGGTTTGGGACTAGGGACTATCTACGAGCAGTACTTC
CASGLGLGTIYEQYF
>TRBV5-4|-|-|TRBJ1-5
TGTGCCAGCAGCGCGCAAATTCTGCCGTCAGGGAAGCGGGGTCAGCCCCAGCATTTT
CASSAQILPSGKRGQPQHF
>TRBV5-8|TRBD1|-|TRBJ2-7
TGTGCCAGCAGCACCGAAGCCGGGACAGTTTACGAGCAGTACTTC
CASSTEAGTVYEQYF
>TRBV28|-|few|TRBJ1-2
TGTGCCAGCATGAGGGCCGGGAGCGGCTACACCTTC
CASMRAGSGYTF
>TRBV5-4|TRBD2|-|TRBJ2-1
TGTGCCAGCAGCTTGGAATGGACTAGCGGGGATTACAATGAGCAGTTCTTC
CASSLEWTSGDYNEQFF
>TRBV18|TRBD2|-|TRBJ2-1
TGTGCCAGCTCACCACCGGGGACTAGGAATGAGCAGTTCTTC
CASSPPGTRNEQFF
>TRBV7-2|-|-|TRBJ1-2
TGTGCCAGCAGCACCCTGGACACCCATGGCTACACCTTC
CASSTLDTHGYTF